Shown below are 28 T cell receptor beta chains from a single sample sequenced in a study of beta chain features in type 1 diabetes. Study findings and constraints: Among patients with Type 1 diabetes, TCRB CDR3s were moderately but significantly shorter in every one of the four CD4+ subsets.

Sequencing targeted expressed TCRB transcripts, as all isolated RNA had been reverse transcribed. Using immunoSEQ multiplex PCR, the repertoire was profiled, and TCRdb retains in-frame clones only, with some absent. The profile shows about 700,000 clones, about an eighth of them singletons. No cognate antigen is known for these TCRs. Sequencing input: naive CD4+ T cells from blood. Source of these receptors: a man between 18 and 35 years old with type 1 diabetes.

This clone has just a few counts. This CDR3 reads CASSPMDRPTYEQYF. DNA of the CDR3: TGTGCCAGCTCACCGATGGACAGGCCCACCTACGAGCAGTACTTC. V is TRBV18 and J is TRBJ2-7; TRBD1 matches at 7 bases. CDR1 is KGHSH, CDR2 LQKENI, per germline. CDR3 length equals 15 residues. Trimming at V came to 3 bases and at J to 2 bases, leaving 7 bases not matched to a gene.

With respect to this clone: Within the sample, other DNA sequences also encode this same CDR3. This chain uses TRBV29-1 with TRBJ1-1, with no clear D. This CDR3 is 13 amino acids long. V lost 6 bases, J lost 0 bases, and 11 bases lay in between. Germline V gives CDR1 SQVTM, CDR2 ANQGSEA. In nucleotides, the CDR3 is TGCAGCGTAGGACCAGGTTTGAACACTGAAGCTTTCTTT. Translation gives CSVGPGLNTEAFF.

This clone appeared a single time. CDR3 nucleotide sequence: TGTGCCAGCAGTTGGGACAGGAGTAACTATGGCTACACCTTC. It translates to CASSWDRSNYGYTF. This sequence joins TRBV2 and TRBJ1-2; TRBD1 agrees at 8 bases. CDR3 length equals 14 residues. Germline loops: CDR1 SNHLY, CDR2 FYNNEI. J gave up 1 base and V 5 bases, and 3 bases lay outside the gene matches. The full variable domain, with the rest looked up from reference TRBV2 and TRBJ1-2, is EPEVTQTPSHQVTQMGQEVILRCVPISNHLYFYWYRQILGQKVEFLVSFYNNEISEKSEIFDDQFSVERPDGSNFTLKIRSTKLEDSAMYFCASSWDRSNYGYTFGSGTRLTVV.

The chain combines TRBV19 with TRBJ2-1, with 9 bases fitting TRBD2. The CDR3 sequence is 15 residues long. Germline-derived CDR1 and CDR2 are LNHDA and SQIVND (reference sequence). Trimming took 3 bases from V and 7 from J; bases not matched to a gene: 7. CDR3 region: CASSMAGGQGNEQFF. The CDR3 nucleotides are TGTGCCAGTAGTATGGCGGGGGGGCAGGGTAATGAGCAGTTCTTC.

The J gene is TRBJ2-5, the V gene TRBV9; unclear D gene. V lost 4 bases, J lost 5 bases, and 12 bases lay in between. Germline V gene lookup returns CDR1 SGDLS and CDR2 YYNGEE. This CDR3 has 13 residues. CDR3 in amino acids: CASSYSARETQYF. In nucleotides, the CDR3 is TGTGCCAGCAGCTACTCCGCTAGGGAGACCCAGTACTTC. Filled out from reference TRBV9 and TRBJ2-5, the complete variable domain reads DSGVTQTPKHLITATGQRVTLRCSPRSGDLSVYWYQQSLDQGLQFLIQYYNGEERAKGNILERFSAQQFPDLHSELNLSSLELGDSALYFCASSYSARETQYFGPGTRLLVL.

This clone was picked up a small number of times. Other DNA sequences of this sample code for an identical CDR3. The chain joins TRBV30 to TRBJ2-5; weak D call: TRBD1 (6 bases). This CDR3 is 15 amino acids long. The V end was cut by 0 bases, the J end by 0 bases, with 11 bases between. CDR1 and CDR2 from the germline V gene are GTSNPN and SVGIG (reference sequence). Here the CDR3 DNA reads TGTGCCTGGAGTGTTGGGGCAGGGGACCAAGAGACCCAGTACTTC. This translates into CAWSVGAGDQETQYF.

This clone was seen only a few times. The chain links TRBV6-5 to TRBJ2-3, with D unresolved. The CDR3 consists of 15 residues. Germline V gene lookup returns CDR1 MNHEY and CDR2 SVGAGI. Trimming pared 0 bases from V and 3 bases from J, leaving 10 bases between. The CDR3 is CASSYSRTNTDTQYF. The CDR3 region has the DNA TGTGCCAGCAGTTACTCGAGGACCAATACAGATACGCAGTATTTT.

The chain carries TRBV4-1 and TRBJ2-3, with D possibly TRBD1 on 5 matching bases. Germline V gene lookup returns CDR1 MGHRA and CDR2 YSYEKL. The CDR3 is 15 amino acids. V lost 3 bases to trimming and J lost 3 bases, with 13 bases between them. The CDR3 reads CASSQSQQVTDTQYF. CDR3 nucleotide sequence: TGCGCCAGCAGCCAGTCTCAACAGGTAACAGATACGCAGTATTTT.

This clone was counted between two and nine times. This chain connects TRBV5-1 to TRBJ1-1, with D unclear. Germline V lookup: CDR1 SGHRS, CDR2 YFSETQ. This CDR3 has 16 residues. Trimming removed 1 base at V and 4 bases at J, with 17 bases between. CDR3 DNA: TGCGCCAGCAGCTTGAGACGGGTTTCGGGCAGCACTGAAGCTTTCTTT. Protein sequence: CASSLRRVSGSTEAFF. Filled out from reference TRBV5-1 and TRBJ1-1, the complete variable domain reads KAGVTQTPRYLIKTRGQQVTLSCSPISGHRSVSWYQQTPGQGLQFLFEYFSETQRNKGNFPGRFSGRQFSNSRSEMNVSTLELGDSALYLCASSLRRVSGSTEAFFGQGTRLTVV.

The V call is TRBV18, the J call TRBJ1-1; 10 bases agree with TRBD1. The CDR3 covers 15 residues. V was pared by 3 bases and J by 8 bases, with 9 bases of the junction left unmatched. The germline CDR1 and CDR2 sequences are KGHSH and LQKENI. Here the CDR3 reads CASSPRDPGQGEAFF. Here the CDR3 DNA reads TGTGCCAGCTCACCCCGGGACCCGGGACAGGGGGAAGCTTTCTTT.

This clone has just a few counts. The gene calls are TRBV30 and TRBJ1-4, with D possibly TRBD1 on 5 matching bases. This CDR3 is 14 amino acids long. Germline assignment: CDR1 GTSNPN and CDR2 SVGIG (reference sequence). V was cut by 0 bases and J by 8 bases, with 13 bases left in between. CDR3: CAWSVDRGPEKLFF. CDR3 bases: TGTGCCTGGAGTGTCGACCGGGGACCGGAAAAACTGTTTTTT.

This clone was seen only a few times. The chain carries TRBV6-1 and TRBJ1-3; no clear D. Germline V gives CDR1 MNHNS, CDR2 SASEGT. The CDR3 loop spans 16 amino acids. V lost 2 bases to trimming and J lost 2 bases, with 13 bases between them. The CDR3 coding sequence is TGTGCCAGCAGTGAATTTACAGCAAGCCCTGGAAACACCATATATTTT. This encodes CASSEFTASPGNTIYF.

This clone was seen only a few times. The J gene is TRBJ1-6, the V gene TRBV9; TRBD1 is a possible D gene (6 bases). The CDR3 has 15 residues. Germline CDR1 is SGDLS and CDR2 is YYNGEE. The V gene lost 7 bases and the J gene lost 6 bases, with 17 bases spanning the gap. The DNA for the CDR3 is TGTGCCAGCTCGGGGGCAGGGGAGAGTAATTCACCCCTCCACTTT. It yields the protein CASSGAGESNSPLHF.

This chain joins TRBV30 and TRBJ1-2, with D maybe TRBD1 (6 bases). There are 12 residues in the CDR3. CDR1 is GTSNPN and CDR2 is SVGIG in the germline V gene (reference sequence). Trimming cost V 4 bases and J 4 bases, with 10 bases left between them. The CDR3 nucleotides read TGTGCCTGGACAGGGGCTAGCTATGGCTACACCTTC. Amino acid sequence: CAWTGASYGYTF.

The CDR3 region is CASPQAQGDYGYTF. The DNA for the CDR3 is TGTGCCAGCCCCCAGGCACAGGGGGACTATGGCTACACCTTC. This chain uses TRBV25-1 with TRBJ1-2; TRBD1 matches at 8 bases. V lost 8 bases to trimming and J lost 3 bases; unmatched junction nucleotides: 8. Germline-derived CDR1 and CDR2 are MGHDK and SYGVNS. This CDR3 region has 14 residues.

This rearrangement joins TRBV7-9 to TRBJ1-4; D is perhaps TRBD1 (6 bases). Trimming left V 5 bases short and J 7 bases short, with 11 bases between. CDR1 is SEHNR and CDR2 is FQNEAQ in the germline V gene (reference sequence). The CDR3 has 13 residues. DNA of the CDR3: TGTGCCAGCAGCGACGGACAGAGTGAAAAACTGTTTTTT. Translation: CASSDGQSEKLFF.

This clone was seen more than once but under ten times. The rearrangement links TRBV9 to TRBJ2-1; 14 nucleotides match TRBD2. V lost 6 bases, J lost 10 bases, and 12 bases stayed unmatched. CDR1 is SGDLS and CDR2 is YYNGEE in the germline V gene. This CDR3 comprises 16 residues. CDR3 sequence reads: CASNRIDGLAGGEQFF. CDR3 DNA sequence: TGTGCCAGCAACCGAATCGACGGACTAGCGGGGGGCGAGCAGTTCTTC.

In this sample, this clone turned up a few times. The J gene is TRBJ1-1, the V gene TRBV28; maybe TRBD1 (5 bases). The CDR3 runs 14 residues. CDR1 and CDR2 from the germline V gene are MDHEN and SYDVKM. V was trimmed by 7 bases and J by 2 bases, leaving 14 bases between them. The chain's CDR3 is CASIMLGVNTEAFF. In nucleotides, the CDR3 is TGTGCCAGCATCATGTTGGGGGTAAACACTGAAGCTTTCTTT.

This chain links TRBV7-9 with TRBJ1-1; a possible D gene is TRBD1 (5 bases). Trimming took 5 bases from V and 4 from J, leaving 14 bases between them. Per germline, CDR1 SEHNR and CDR2 FQNEAQ (reference sequence). The CDR3 is made up of 14 amino acids. CDR3 sequence reads: CASSALQGSTEAFF. The CDR3 nucleotides read TGTGCCAGCAGCGCCCTCCAGGGTTCCACTGAAGCTTTCTTT.

V gene TRBV9 combines with J gene TRBJ2-6, with 10 bases aligning to TRBD1. Germline CDR1 and CDR2: SGDLS and YYNGEE. This CDR3 spans 18 amino acids. The trim removed 3 bases at V and 2 bases at J, leaving 8 bases unmatched. The CDR3 loop reads CASSGDRGRDTGANVLTF. CDR3 sequence (DNA): TGTGCCAGCAGCGGTGACAGGGGGCGCGATACTGGGGCCAACGTCCTGACTTTC.

To note about this clone: Other nucleotide sequences in the sample specify the same CDR3. The rearrangement uses TRBV28 and TRBJ1-1; 7 nucleotides align to TRBD1. The CDR3 covers 13 residues. Germline V lookup: CDR1 MDHEN, CDR2 SYDVKM. Trimming cost V 2 bases and J 5 bases; bases outside gene matches: 2. The CDR3: CASSLPGGTEAFF. CDR3 DNA sequence: TGTGCCAGCAGTTTACCAGGGGGTACTGAAGCTTTCTTT.

The chain links TRBV5-1 to TRBJ1-4; D is unresolved. Trimming stripped 2 bases from V and 6 bases from J, with 11 bases between. Germline values: CDR1 SGHRS, CDR2 YFSETQ. This CDR3 comprises 14 residues. Written as DNA, the CDR3 is TGCGCCAGCAGCTTCGGGTCTGGAGATGAAAAACTGTTTTTT. Encoded protein: CASSFGSGDEKLFF.

V gene TRBV23-1 combines with J gene TRBJ2-7, with D perhaps matching TRBD1 or TRBD2 (5 bases each). TRBV23-1 carries the ORF label, with uncertain function. The CDR3 consists of 14 residues. Deletions cut 0 bases from V and 5 bases from J, with 11 bases between. The CDR3 reads CASSQSGDRNEQYF. The CDR3 DNA is TGCGCCAGCAGTCAATCGGGGGATCGTAACGAGCAGTACTTC.

This clone was observed a handful of times. The rearrangement uses TRBV6-1 and TRBJ2-7, with 7 bases aligning to TRBD1. The V gene end was trimmed by 10 bases and the J gene end by 0 bases; junction bases not matched to a gene: 9. This CDR3 is 14 amino acids long. Germline V lookup: CDR1 MNHNS, CDR2 SASEGT. CDR3 bases: TGTGCCACGAACCGGGACAGAGTCTCCTACGAGCAGTACTTC. This codes for CATNRDRVSYEQYF.

The chain employs TRBV27 and TRBJ2-3; D gene ambiguous. Germline V gives CDR1 MNHEY, CDR2 SMNVEV (reference sequence). CDR3 size: 11 residues. V gave up 1 base and J gave up 8 bases, with 4 bases separating them. The CDR3 region has the DNA TGTGCCAGCAGTTTATATGGTACGCAGTATTTT. This sequence encodes CASSLYGTQYF.

Comment on this clone: Other nucleotide sequences from this sample produce the same CDR3. The chain combines TRBV4-1 with TRBJ1-4; possible D gene TRBD1, 5 bases. The CDR3 totals 16 residues. CDR1 is MGHRA, CDR2 YSYEKL, per germline. Trimming shortened V by 0 bases and J by 2 bases, and 10 bases separated the two germline ends. The CDR3: CASSQDRRGTNEKLFF. In nucleotides, the CDR3 is TGCGCCAGCAGCCAAGATCGAAGGGGTACTAATGAAAAACTGTTTTTT.

The chain carries TRBV5-1 and TRBJ2-1; TRBD1 matches 7 bases. Looked up from germline, CDR1 is SGHRS and CDR2 is YFSETQ. J was trimmed by 0 bases and V by 3 bases; bases with no gene match: 3. The CDR3 consists of 15 residues. For the CDR3, the DNA is TGCGCCAGCAGCTGGGACAGCCGCTCCTACAATGAGCAGTTCTTC. Protein: CASSWDSRSYNEQFF.

This clone was detected only a few times. The chain couples TRBV28 to TRBJ2-2; D remains ambiguous. The length of the CDR3 is 14 residues. Germline V lookup: CDR1 MDHEN, CDR2 SYDVKM. Trimming pared 9 bases from V and 2 bases from J, leaving 13 bases between. The CDR3 loop is CASRTTPNTGELFF. CDR3 coding DNA: TGTGCCAGTAGAACGACACCTAACACCGGGGAGCTGTTTTTT.